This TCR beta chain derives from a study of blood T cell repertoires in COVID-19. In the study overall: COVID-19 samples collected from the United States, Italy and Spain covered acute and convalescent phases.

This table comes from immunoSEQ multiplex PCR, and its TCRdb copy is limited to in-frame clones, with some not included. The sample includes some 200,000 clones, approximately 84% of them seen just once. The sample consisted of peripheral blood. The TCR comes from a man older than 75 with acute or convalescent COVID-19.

The CDR3 DNA follows: TGTGCCAGCAGCGTAGCCCCAGCGGGAGGGGCCGGGGAGCTGTTTTTT. Its translation is CASSVAPAGGAGELFF. The V gene is TRBV9, the J gene TRBJ2-2, with 10 bases fitting TRBD2. This CDR3 is built from 16 residues. Germline V gene sequence: CDR1 SGDLS, CDR2 YYNGEE. The V and J ends lost 0 bases and 6 bases, in that order; junction bases with no gene match: 5.